Below, 10 T cell receptor beta chains from the same sample are listed, as sequenced in a study of T cell responses to AZD1222 COVID-19 vaccine. Method: immunoSEQ multiplex PCR; TCRdb's copy keeps in-frame clones and lacks some. Among approximately 150,000 clones listed, approximately 92% were seen once. Source: peripheral blood, taken on day 0 of AZD1222 vaccination. These receptors were taken from an adult in good health.

The rearrangement links TRBV10-3 to TRBJ1-6, with 10 nucleotides matching TRBD1. The germline CDR1 and CDR2 sequences are ENHRY and SYGVKD. This CDR3 contains 17 residues. The junction had 6 bases not matched to a gene; V was cut back by 0 bases and J by 7 bases. CDR3 DNA sequence: TGTGCCATCAGTGAGTCGGGGACAGGGGACGGAAATTCACCCCTCCACTTT. Residues: CAISESGTGDGNSPLHF.

The CDR3, as DNA: TGTGCCACCAGTGATCCGCCGGGCCGTAACTCTGGGGCCAACGTCCTGACTTTC. Translating gives CATSDPPGRNSGANVLTF. The chain combines TRBV24-1 with TRBJ2-6; no reliable D call. Trimming took 3 bases from V and 0 from J, leaving 14 bases between them. The CDR3 is 18 residues long. The germline V gene has CDR1 KGHDR and CDR2 SFDVKD.

The chain combines TRBV28 with TRBJ1-5, with D perhaps TRBD1 (5 bases). The CDR3 length is 14 residues. Between the trimmed V and J ends, which lost 4 bases and 1 base, there was a span of 8 bases. Germline values: CDR1 MDHEN, CDR2 SYDVKM. The DNA of the CDR3 is TGTGCCAGCAGTTCCACAGGCAGCAATCAGCCCCAGCATTTT. Translation gives CASSSTGSNQPQHF.

The chain employs TRBV7-2 and TRBJ1-3; no firm D call. The CDR3 is 16 residues long. Trimming cost V 4 bases and J 0 bases, with 13 bases left between them. CDR1 and CDR2 (germline): SGHTA, FQGNSA. CDR3 bases: TGTGCCAGCAGCTCCAATTGGGAGGGCTCTGGAAACACCATATATTTT. It codes for CASSSNWEGSGNTIYF.

The V gene is TRBV6-5, the J gene TRBJ2-2; D ambiguous. The V end was cut by 6 bases, the J end by 4 bases, with 9 bases between. The CDR3 loop spans 13 amino acids. The germline V gene encodes CDR1 MNHEY and CDR2 SVGAGI. The CDR3 DNA reads as TGTGCCAGCAGCCAGGTCCTCACCGGGGAGCTGTTTTTT. It yields the protein CASSQVLTGELFF.

This clone was observed once. The CDR3 DNA reads as TGCGCCAGCAGCGGCAGGATCTGGACCGGGGAGCTGTTTTTT. Its protein is CASSGRIWTGELFF. The chain combines TRBV4-3 with TRBJ2-2, with D uncertain. Trimming shortened V by 5 bases and J by 5 bases, and 12 bases separated the two germline ends. This CDR3 is 14 amino acids long. Germline V gene sequence: CDR1 LGHNA, CDR2 YSLEER.

The sample holds a few counts of this clone. This rearrangement joins TRBV4-1 to TRBJ1-1, with 7 bases matching TRBD1. Germline CDR1 reads MGHRA; CDR2 reads YSYEKL. The CDR3 length is 17 residues. Losses at the gene ends were 5 bases for V and 5 bases for J; bases not matched to a gene: 17. The CDR3 loop is CASSGSGTVTERTEAFF. CDR3 bases: TGCGCCAGCAGCGGATCCGGGACAGTTACCGAACGAACTGAAGCTTTCTTT.

V gene TRBV7-2 combines with J gene TRBJ1-2, with 8 bases fitting TRBD1. V shed 5 bases and J 4 bases; nucleotides not matched to a gene: 9. The CDR3 covers 15 residues. The germline V gene encodes CDR1 SGHTA and CDR2 FQGNSA. The CDR3 DNA is TGTGCCAGCAGCCTGAGACAGGGGAGAGGCTATGGCTACACCTTC. It codes for CASSLRQGRGYGYTF. Complete variable domain (other parts from reference TRBV7-2 and TRBJ1-2): GAGVSQSPSNKVTEKGKDVELRCDPISGHTALYWYRQSLGQGLEFLIYFQGNSAPDKSGLPSDRFSAERTGGSVSTLTIQRTQQEDSAVYLCASSLRQGRGYGYTFGSGTRLTVV.

The chain has TRBV12-2 and TRBJ1-6; no check of the table's D call, TRBD1, against the DNA was made. TRBV12-2 is a documented pseudogene. There are 13 residues in the CDR3. The CDR3 DNA reads TGTGCAAATCCCGCACTGGGCTGGTCACCCCTCCACTTT. Protein product: CANPALGWSPLHF.

This clone has just one count. The chain recombines TRBV9 with TRBJ2-1; tentatively, D is TRBD1 (7 bases). V shed 0 bases and J shed 2 bases, with 15 bases lying between them. The CDR3 extends over 17 amino acids. Germline CDR1 and CDR2: SGDLS and YYNGEE. The CDR3 loop reads CASSVGGGGIPYNEQFF. The CDR3 DNA reads as TGTGCCAGCAGCGTAGGTGGAGGGGGCATCCCCTACAATGAGCAGTTCTTC. Together with reference TRBV9 and TRBJ2-1, the CDR3 gives the full variable domain: DSGVTQTPKHLITATGQRVTLRCSPRSGDLSVYWYQQSLDQGLQFLIQYYNGEERAKGNILERFSAQQFPDLHSELNLSSLELGDSALYFCASSVGGGGIPYNEQFFGPGTRLTVL.